The sequence of this T cell receptor (beta chain) was determined in a study of regulatory T cells in long-lasting Graves disease. Investigators prepared the TCR beta libraries by applying iRepertoire HTBI primers and Arm-PCR of CDR3 regions. One entry per CDR3 protein, called by TCRdb with MiXCR from the multiplex PCR reads. Of approximately 350,000 distinct CDR3 sequences in the sample, over 15% were seen once. Time point denoted: newly diagnosed GD, antithyroid drugs for less than 3 months. RNA from PBMCs was the source of the TCR library. This clonotype has at least ten counts. Its target is not known. General observations from the study: Persistent patients shared some 2,500 public clonotypes among themselves. Newly diagnosed patients shared fewer, at roughly 970. Repertoires from persistent disease leaned toward TRBV28, TRBJ1-2 and TRBJ2-5.

This CDR3 spans 13 amino acids. V was shortened by 5 bases and J by 3 bases, with 11 bases between the two germline ends. CDR1 is MNHEY and CDR2 is SVGEGT in the germline V gene. This sample also belongs to another study, concerning T cells in Graves' hyperthyroidism and ophthalmopathy. That study reports: Hyperthyroidism was newly diagnosed in patients aged 18 to 65 (duration under 2 months). The study used the HTBI primer set for a first-round RT-PCR of the TCR CDR3.

The chain links TRBV6-2 or TRBV6-3 to TRBJ2-7, with D perhaps TRBD2 (5 bases). The TCR sequence derives from a middle-aged man with Graves disease. Sequencing was performed on peripheral blood mononuclear cells (PBMCs), taken at new diagnosis, from a patient treated with antithyroid drugs. The CDR3 spells CASSVGGGYEQYF. The CDR3 DNA reads TGTGCCAGCAGTGTTGGTGGAGGCTACGAGCAGTACTTC.